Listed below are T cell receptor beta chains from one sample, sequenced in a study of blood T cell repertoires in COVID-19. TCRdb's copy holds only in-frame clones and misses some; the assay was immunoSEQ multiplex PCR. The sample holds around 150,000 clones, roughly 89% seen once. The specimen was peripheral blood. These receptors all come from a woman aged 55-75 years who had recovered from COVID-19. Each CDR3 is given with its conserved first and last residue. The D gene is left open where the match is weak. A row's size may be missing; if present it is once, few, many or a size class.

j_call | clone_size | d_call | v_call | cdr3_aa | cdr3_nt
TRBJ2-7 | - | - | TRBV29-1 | CSVVGQIMYEQYF | TGCAGCGTTGTTGGTCAGATTATGTACGAGCAGTACTTC
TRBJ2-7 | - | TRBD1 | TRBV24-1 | CATGQGYEQYF | TGTGCCACAGGACAGGGGTACGAGCAGTACTTC
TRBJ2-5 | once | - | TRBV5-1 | CASSLDGQLGGETQYF | TGCGCCAGCAGCTTGGATGGACAGCTTGGCGGGGAGACCCAGTACTTC
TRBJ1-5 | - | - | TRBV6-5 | CASRATEGNQPQHF | TGTGCCAGCAGAGCTACGGAGGGCAATCAGCCCCAGCATTTT
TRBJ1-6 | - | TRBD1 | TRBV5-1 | CASSLGQGRNSPLHF | TGCGCCAGCAGCTTGGGACAGGGGAGAAATTCACCCCTCCACTTT
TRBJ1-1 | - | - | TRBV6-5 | CATYRVATEAFF | TGTGCCACCTACAGGGTTGCCACTGAAGCTTTCTTT
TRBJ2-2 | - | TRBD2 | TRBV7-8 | CASSLRAGGHNTGELFF | TGTGCCAGCAGCTTACGAGCGGGGGGACATAACACCGGGGAGCTGTTTTTT
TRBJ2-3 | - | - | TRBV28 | CASSLIFREADTQYF | TGTGCCAGCAGTTTAATCTTCAGGGAGGCAGATACGCAGTATTTT
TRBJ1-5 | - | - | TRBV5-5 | CASSLVYSNQPQHF | TGTGCCAGCAGCTTGGTGTATAGCAATCAGCCCCAGCATTTT
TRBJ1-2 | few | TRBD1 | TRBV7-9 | CASSLSGTGGGGYTF | TGTGCCAGCAGCTTATCGGGGACAGGGGGCGGCGGCTACACCTTC
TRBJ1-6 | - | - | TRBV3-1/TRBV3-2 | CASSQGTKGSPLHF | TGTGCCAGCAGCCAAGGGACAAAGGGTTCACCCCTCCACTTT
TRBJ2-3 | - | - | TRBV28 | CASSLAEDTQYF | TGTGCCAGCAGTTTGGCGGAAGATACGCAGTATTTT
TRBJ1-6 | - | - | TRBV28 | CASNSTPRSPLHF | TGTGCCAGCAACTCTACGCCTCGGTCACCCCTCCACTTT
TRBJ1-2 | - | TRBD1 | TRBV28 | CASSLTGANYGYTF | TGTGCCAGCAGTTTAACAGGGGCAAACTATGGCTACACCTTC
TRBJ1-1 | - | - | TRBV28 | CASRGAGLLAFF | TGTGCCAGCAGGGGGGCCGGGCTTTTGGCTTTCTTT
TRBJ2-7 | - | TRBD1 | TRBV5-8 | CASSLRDRVGEQYF | TGTGCCAGCAGTCTCCGGGACAGGGTCGGCGAGCAGTACTTC
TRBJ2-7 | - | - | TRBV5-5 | CASSFSSTYEQYF | TGTGCCAGCAGCTTTTCCAGTACCTACGAGCAGTACTTC
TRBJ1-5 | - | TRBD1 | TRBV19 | CASTPRGGNQPQHF | TGTGCCAGTACACCCAGGGGGGGCAATCAGCCCCAGCATTTT
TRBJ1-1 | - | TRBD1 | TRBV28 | CASSSLMLWDRAGTEAFF | TGTGCCAGCAGTTCCCTAATGTTGTGGGACAGGGCTGGCACTGAAGCTTTCTTT
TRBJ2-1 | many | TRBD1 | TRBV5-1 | CASSSDRALVNEQFF | TGCGCCAGCAGCTCGGACAGGGCGCTTGTCAATGAGCAGTTCTTC
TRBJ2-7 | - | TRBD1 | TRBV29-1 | CSVDLGQGSYEQYF | TGCAGCGTTGACCTGGGACAGGGTTCCTACGAGCAGTACTTC
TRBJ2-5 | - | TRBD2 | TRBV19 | CASSTTSGGSQETQYF | TGTGCCAGTAGTACGACTAGCGGGGGTTCCCAAGAGACCCAGTACTTC
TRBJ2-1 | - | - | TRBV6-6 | CASTRAGPYNEQFF | TGTGCCAGCACGAGAGCGGGCCCATACAATGAGCAGTTCTTC
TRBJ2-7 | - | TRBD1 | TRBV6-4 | CASRGQRYYYEQYF | TGTGCCAGCAGGGGACAGCGCTACTACTACGAGCAGTACTTC
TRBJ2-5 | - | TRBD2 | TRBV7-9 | CASSLLGGETQYF | TGTGCCAGCAGCTTATTGGGGGGGGAGACCCAGTACTTC
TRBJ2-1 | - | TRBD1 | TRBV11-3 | CASSSGQGARNEQFF | TGTGCCAGCAGCTCGGGACAGGGGGCTCGAAATGAGCAGTTCTTC